These T cell receptor beta chains were read from a single sample in a study of T-cell reconstitution after alpha-beta-depleted transplantation in children. TCRdb used MiXCR to reprocess the PCR reads, holding one entry per CDR3 protein. The sample has under 250,000 distinct CDR3 sequences, approximately 17% seen once. Source: PBMCs, mostly from graft donor cells, taken 360 days after TCRalphabeta/CD19-depleted stem cell transplant. The receptor source for this set is a male patient between 2 and 10 years old who had a stem cell transplant for acute lymphoblastic leukemia, so the T cells may come from the graft donor. Both conserved end residues are part of each CDR3. The D gene is left open where the match is weak. Expanded clones are given a class, and other clones once, few, many or no size at all.

j_gene | d_gene | len | abundance | v_gene | CDR3nt | CDR3aa
TRBJ2-1 | - | 12 | - | TRBV7-2 | TGTGCCAGCAGCTTAAGAGGGATTGAGCAGTTCTTC | CASSLRGIEQFF
TRBJ2-6 | - | 18 | - | TRBV12-3/TRBV12-4 | TGTGCCAGCAGTCCACAGGGAAGAGCTGAGGCTGGGGCCAACGTCCTGACTTTC | CASSPQGRAEAGANVLTF
TRBJ2-7 | - | 15 | few | TRBV5-1 | TGCGCCAGCAGCCGGGGGCAGGGGTCCCCCTACGAGCAGTACTTC | CASSRGQGSPYEQYF
TRBJ2-7 | - | 15 | - | TRBV7-8 | TGTGCCAGCAGCGGGCCCGGGACCCCCTCCTACGAGCAGTACTTC | CASSGPGTPSYEQYF
TRBJ2-5 | TRBD2 | 15 | few | TRBV6-2/TRBV6-3 | TGTGCCAGCAGTTACGTGTGGGGGGGTGAAGAGACCCAGTACTTC | CASSYVWGGEETQYF
TRBJ2-7 | - | 11 | - | TRBV30 | TGTGCCTGCAGCCGTCTCTACGAGCAGTACTTC | CACSRLYEQYF
TRBJ2-7 | - | 15 | few | TRBV11-2 | TGTGCCAGCACCTTTCAGACGGGGAGCTCCTACGAGCAGTACTTC | CASTFQTGSSYEQYF
TRBJ2-7 | TRBD1 | 14 | - | TRBV7-9 | TGTGCCAGCAGCTTAGGAGGACAGGCCTACGAGCAGTACTTC | CASSLGGQAYEQYF
TRBJ1-4 | TRBD1 | 16 | - | TRBV6-1 | TGTGCCAGCACCCACTACCCGACAGGGGATAATGAAAAACTGTTTTTT | CASTHYPTGDNEKLFF
TRBJ2-1 | - | 13 | - | TRBV29-1 | TGCAGCGTTCCTAACCTTCGGACAGAAGAGCAGTTCTTC | CSVPNLRTEEQFF
TRBJ2-3 | TRBD1 | 14 | few | TRBV10-3 | TGTGCCATCAGACAGGGGGCTGGGACAGATACGCAGTATTTT | CAIRQGAGTDTQYF
TRBJ2-1 | - | 12 | - | TRBV5-1 | TGCGCCTGCTTTGGCTCCTGCAATGAGCAGTTCTTC | CACFGSCNEQFF
TRBJ2-3 | - | 16 | - | TRBV11-2 | TGTGCCAGCAGCTTAGTTAGGGGGGCTAGGGCAGATACGCAGTATTTT | CASSLVRGARADTQYF
TRBJ2-7 | - | 12 | - | TRBV11-2 | TGTGCCAGCAGCTTAGACCTCTACGAGCAGTACTTC | CASSLDLYEQYF
TRBJ2-1 | - | 15 | - | TRBV6-1 | TGTGCCAGCAGCCCTGGGGACGCATCAGAGCGGGAGCAGTTCTTC | CASSPGDASEREQFF
TRBJ2-1 | TRBD1 | 14 | - | TRBV6-2/TRBV6-3 | TGTGCCAGCACCAAAGTCCAGGGGGCCGGTGAGCAGTTCTTC | CASTKVQGAGEQFF
TRBJ2-3 | TRBD2 | 15 | few | TRBV20-1 | TGCAGTGCTAGAGATGGGAGCGGGAGGGCCCATACGCAGTATTTT | CSARDGSGRAHTQYF
TRBJ2-6 | - | 14 | few | TRBV4-3 | TGCGCCAGCAGGGAGGGGGCTGGGGCCAACGTCCTGACTTTC | CASREGAGANVLTF
TRBJ1-2 | TRBD1 | 18 | - | TRBV27 | TGTGCCAGCAGACTATCCGGTCCTGGGGCAGGGGGTACTAGGGGCTACACCTTC | CASRLSGPGAGGTRGYTF
TRBJ2-7 | - | 15 | - | TRBV5-1 | TGCGCCAGCAGCGGCCAGAAAGGGGACTCCTACGAGCAGTACTTC | CASSGQKGDSYEQYF
TRBJ2-7 | - | 14 | few | TRBV20-1 | TGCAGTGCTAGGGCCCCGGGACTGACCTACGAGCAGTACTTC | CSARAPGLTYEQYF
TRBJ2-1 | TRBD1 | 13 | - | TRBV10-3 | TGTGCCATCAGCCCAGGGGGTCCCAATGAGCAGTTCTTC | CAISPGGPNEQFF
TRBJ1-3 | - | 13 | - | TRBV20-1 | TGCAGTGCTAGAGAGGGGTCTGGAAACACCATATATTTT | CSAREGSGNTIYF
TRBJ2-4 | - | 13 | many | TRBV3-1 | TGTGCCAGCAGCACACAGGGTCTGAGCATTCAGTACTTC | CASSTQGLSIQYF
TRBJ1-1 | - | 16 | - | TRBV3-1 | TGTGCCAGCAGCCATCTTCCCGGGGTTGTGAACACTGAAGCTTTCTTT | CASSHLPGVVNTEAFF
TRBJ1-4 | - | 16 | - | TRBV12-3/TRBV12-4 | TGTGCCAGCACCCGATTAACAGGGTCAACTAATGAAAAACTGTTTTTT | CASTRLTGSTNEKLFF